This T cell receptor (beta chain) was sequenced during a study of blood T cell repertoires in COVID-19. Some clones are missing from TCRdb's copy, which holds only in-frame ones; the method was immunoSEQ multiplex PCR. The sample consists of about 290,000 clones, about nine tenths of them appearing once. The CDR3 contains 16 residues. From germline, CDR1 is MDHEN and CDR2 SYDVKM. V dropped 6 bases and J dropped 8; count of bases not matched to a gene: 12. The chain couples TRBV28 to TRBJ2-2, with 10 bases lining up with TRBD1. Material: peripheral blood. The TCR sequence derives from a middle-aged woman who had recovered from COVID-19. CDR3 sequence reads: CASRTGTGARGGELFF. The CDR3 DNA sequence: TGTGCCAGCAGGACCGGGACAGGGGCCCGGGGTGGGGAGCTGTTTTTT.